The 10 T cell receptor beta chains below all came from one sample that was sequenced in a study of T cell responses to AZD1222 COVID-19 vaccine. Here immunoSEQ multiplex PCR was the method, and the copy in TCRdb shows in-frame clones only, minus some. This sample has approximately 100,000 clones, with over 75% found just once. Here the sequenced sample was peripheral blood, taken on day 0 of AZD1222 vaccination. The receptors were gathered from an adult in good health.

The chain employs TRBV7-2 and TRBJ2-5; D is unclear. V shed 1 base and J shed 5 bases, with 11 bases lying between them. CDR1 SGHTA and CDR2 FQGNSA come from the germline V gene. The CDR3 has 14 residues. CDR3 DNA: TGTGCCAGCAGCTTAGGTCTAGATAGGGAGACCCAGTACTTC. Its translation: CASSLGLDRETQYF.

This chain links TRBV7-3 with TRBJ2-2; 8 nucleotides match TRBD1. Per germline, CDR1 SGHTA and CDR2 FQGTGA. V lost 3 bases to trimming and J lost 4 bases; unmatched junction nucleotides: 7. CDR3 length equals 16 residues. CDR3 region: CASSLKGTGGTGELFF. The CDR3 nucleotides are TGTGCCAGCAGCTTGAAAGGGACAGGAGGCACCGGGGAGCTGTTTTTT.

CDR3 in DNA: TGTGCCACCAGCAGGGGACCCGGTGGAACCTATGGCTACACCTTC. It is translated as CATSRGPGGTYGYTF. The chain is built from TRBV15 and TRBJ1-2, with TRBD1 as a possible D gene (5 bases). V was pared by 3 bases and J by 4 bases, with 15 bases between. There are 15 residues in the CDR3. Per the germline V gene, CDR1 is LNHNV and CDR2 is YYDKDF (reference sequence). The complete variable domain, with remaining parts taken from reference TRBV15 and TRBJ1-2, reads DAMVIQNPRYQVTQFGKPVTLSCSQTLNHNVMYWYQQKSSQAPKLLFHYYDKDFNNEADTPDNFQSRRPNTSFCFLDIRSPGLGDTAMYLCATSRGPGGTYGYTFGSGTRLTVV.

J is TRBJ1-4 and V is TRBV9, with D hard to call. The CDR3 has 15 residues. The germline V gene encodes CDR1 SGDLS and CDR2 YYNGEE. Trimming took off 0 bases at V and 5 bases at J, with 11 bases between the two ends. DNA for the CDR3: TGTGCCAGCAGCGTAGGGGTTGGGCAAAATGAAAAACTGTTTTTT. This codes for CASSVGVGQNEKLFF. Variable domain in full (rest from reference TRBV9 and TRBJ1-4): DSGVTQTPKHLITATGQRVTLRCSPRSGDLSVYWYQQSLDQGLQFLIQYYNGEERAKGNILERFSAQQFPDLHSELNLSSLELGDSALYFCASSVGVGQNEKLFFGSGTQLSVL.

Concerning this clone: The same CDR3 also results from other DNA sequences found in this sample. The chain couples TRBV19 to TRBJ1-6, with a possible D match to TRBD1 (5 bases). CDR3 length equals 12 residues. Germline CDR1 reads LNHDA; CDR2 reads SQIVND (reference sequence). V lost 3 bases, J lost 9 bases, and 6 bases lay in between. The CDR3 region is CASSIGGSPLHF. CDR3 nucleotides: TGTGCCAGTAGTATTGGGGGTTCACCCCTCCACTTT.

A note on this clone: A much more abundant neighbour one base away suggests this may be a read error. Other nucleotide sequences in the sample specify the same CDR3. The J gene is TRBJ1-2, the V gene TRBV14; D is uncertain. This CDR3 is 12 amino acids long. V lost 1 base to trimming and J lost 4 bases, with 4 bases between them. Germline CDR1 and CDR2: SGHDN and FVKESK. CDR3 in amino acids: CASSQGGYGYTF. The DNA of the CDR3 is TGTGCCAGCAGCCAAGGGGGCTATGGCTACACCTTC.

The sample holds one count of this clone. The CDR3 protein is CASSPPYSNYGYTF. The CDR3, as DNA: TGTGCCAGCAGCCCCCCGTACAGTAACTATGGCTACACCTTC. V gene TRBV5-5 combines with J gene TRBJ1-2, with no clear D. CDR3 size: 14 residues. V lost 4 bases and J lost 1, with 11 bases in between. Germline values: CDR1 SGHKS, CDR2 YYEKEE (reference sequence).

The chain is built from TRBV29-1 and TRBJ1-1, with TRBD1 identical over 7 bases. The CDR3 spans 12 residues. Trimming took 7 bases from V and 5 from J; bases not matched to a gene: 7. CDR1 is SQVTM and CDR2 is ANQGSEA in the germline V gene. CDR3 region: CSARQGFTEAFF. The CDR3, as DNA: TGCAGCGCCCGACAGGGCTTTACTGAAGCTTTCTTT.

The CDR3 spells CASSPGQTYGYTF. The CDR3 DNA is TGTGCCAGCAGCCCCGGACAGACCTATGGCTACACCTTC. The V and J genes are TRBV9 and TRBJ1-2; a possible D gene is TRBD1 (6 bases). Looked up from germline, CDR1 is SGDLS and CDR2 is YYNGEE. CDR3 length: 13 amino acids. The ends were cut back, 4 bases at V and 4 bases at J, with 11 bases in the middle. Full variable domain (outside the CDR3, taken from reference TRBV9 and TRBJ1-2): DSGVTQTPKHLITATGQRVTLRCSPRSGDLSVYWYQQSLDQGLQFLIQYYNGEERAKGNILERFSAQQFPDLHSELNLSSLELGDSALYFCASSPGQTYGYTFGSGTRLTVV.

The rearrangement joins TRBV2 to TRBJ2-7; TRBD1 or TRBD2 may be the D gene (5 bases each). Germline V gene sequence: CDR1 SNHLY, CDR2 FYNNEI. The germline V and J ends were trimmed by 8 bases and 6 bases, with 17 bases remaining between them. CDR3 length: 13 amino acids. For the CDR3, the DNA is TGTGCCAGCGGACCCCGAGGGGTCGGCGAGCAGTACTTC. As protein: CASGPRGVGEQYF. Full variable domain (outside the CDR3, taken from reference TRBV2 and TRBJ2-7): EPEVTQTPSHQVTQMGQEVILRCVPISNHLYFYWYRQILGQKVEFLVSFYNNEISEKSEIFDDQFSVERPDGSNFTLKIRSTKLEDSAMYFCASGPRGVGEQYFGPGTRLTVT.